The 12 T cell receptor beta chains below were found in one sample sequenced in a study of cytomegalovirus exposure and HLA in healthy donors. The PCR was carried out with 60 Vbeta primers and 13 Jbeta primers. This table comes from immunoSEQ multiplex PCR, and its TCRdb copy is limited to in-frame clones, with some not included. The sample records around 130,000 clones, about 82% being singletons. Sequencing was performed on PBMCs. The receptors originated from a boy aged 5 to 17 in good health and CMV-seronegative.

The rearrangement joins TRBV5-1 to TRBJ2-3; the D gene is possibly TRBD1 (5 bases). The length of the CDR3 is 14 residues. Trimming took off 5 bases at V and 0 bases at J, with 10 bases between the two ends. Per germline, CDR1 SGHRS and CDR2 YFSETQ. CDR3 nucleotides: TGCGCCAGCAGTGCGACAGCTAGCACAGATACGCAGTATTTT. It is translated as CASSATASTDTQYF.

The chain uses TRBV5-1 and TRBJ1-1; D is perhaps TRBD1 (6 bases). V was cut by 8 bases and J by 3 bases, with 17 bases left in between. This CDR3 has 14 residues. Germline V gene sequence: CDR1 SGHRS, CDR2 YFSETQ. Here the CDR3 DNA reads TGCGCCAGTGAACGGGGGGCAGAGCACACTGAAGCTTTCTTT. Translation gives CASERGAEHTEAFF.

CDR3 nucleotide sequence: TGTGCCAGCGCGGGGACTAGCGGATACGAGCAGTACTTC. Translated, it gives CASAGTSGYEQYF. The chain combines TRBV6-5 with TRBJ2-7, with TRBD2 identical over 11 bases. This CDR3 is 13 amino acids long. V lost 8 bases to trimming and J lost 4 bases; unmatched junction nucleotides: 4. The germline gives CDR1 MNHEY, CDR2 SVGAGI.

The chain carries TRBV30 and TRBJ1-6; D unresolved. The germline V gene encodes CDR1 GTSNPN and CDR2 SVGIG (reference sequence). The V and J ends lost 8 bases and 5 bases respectively, with 10 bases between them. The CDR3 loop spans 12 amino acids. This CDR3 is CALGRDNSPLHF. Written as DNA, the CDR3 is TGTGCCCTGGGCCGAGATAATTCACCCCTCCACTTT.

The chain carries TRBV19 and TRBJ1-1; possible D gene TRBD1, 6 bases. The germline CDR1 and CDR2 sequences are LNHDA and SQIVND (reference sequence). The CDR3 loop spans 15 amino acids. Trimming stripped 7 bases from V and 2 bases from J, with 17 bases between. CDR3 DNA: TGTGCCAGTACCAAAGGGGGAGGGTCCAACACTGAAGCTTTCTTT. Translated, it gives CASTKGGGSNTEAFF.

The V gene is TRBV30, the J gene TRBJ1-6; D unresolved. V shed 5 bases and J shed 3 bases, with 11 bases lying between them. Germline V lookup: CDR1 GTSNPN, CDR2 SVGIG (reference sequence). CDR3 length: 14 amino acids. The CDR3 coding sequence is TGTGCCTGGGGCACACCGTTCTATAATTCACCCCTCCACTTT. Translated: CAWGTPFYNSPLHF.

This clone showed up just once. The chain employs TRBV2 and TRBJ2-4; 13 bases are shared with TRBD2. The V gene's germline CDR1 is SNHLY and CDR2 FYNNEI. Trimming at V came to 5 bases and at J to 6 bases, leaving 16 bases not matched to a gene. There are 19 residues in the CDR3. This chain's CDR3 is CASSQRGGTSGMRRNIQYF. CDR3 bases: TGTGCCAGCAGTCAGAGGGGGGGGACTAGCGGGATGAGGAGAAACATTCAGTACTTC.

The chain combines TRBV11-3 with TRBJ2-1; 8 bases agree with TRBD2. This CDR3 comprises 16 residues. The trim removed 4 bases at V and 2 bases at J, leaving 7 bases unmatched. The germline CDR1 and CDR2 sequences are SGHNT and YENEEA. CDR3 in amino acids: CASSSPTSATYNEQFF. In DNA form, the CDR3 reads TGTGCCAGCAGCTCGCCGACTAGCGCCACCTACAATGAGCAGTTCTTC. Full variable domain (rest looked up from reference TRBV11-3 and TRBJ2-1): EAGVVQSPRYKIIEKKQPVAFWCNPISGHNTLYWYLQNLGQGPELLIRYENEEAVDDSQLPKDRFSAERLKGVDSTLKIQPAELGDSAVYLCASSSPTSATYNEQFFGPGTRLTVL.

The chain employs TRBV7-6 and TRBJ2-3, with D uncertain. Deletions cut 5 bases from V and 6 bases from J, with 9 bases between. Germline CDR1 SGHVS, CDR2 FNYEAQ. CDR3 length: 12 amino acids. The CDR3 here is CASSENEDTQYF. The CDR3, as DNA: TGTGCCAGCAGCGAAAACGAGGATACGCAGTATTTT.

The J gene is TRBJ2-7, the V gene TRBV29-1, with 7 bases that match TRBD2. With 8 bases clipped from V and 6 bases from J, the junction kept 7 bases outside the gene matches. Germline V CDR1 and CDR2: SQVTM, ANQGSEA. CDR3 size: 11 residues. In DNA, the CDR3 is TGCAGCATTGGGGGGGTGGGCGAGCAGTACTTC. Residues: CSIGGVGEQYF.

The chain joins TRBV27 to TRBJ2-4, with 7 nucleotides matching TRBD1. After removal of 5 bases from V and 6 bases from J, the junction contained 7 bases not matched to a gene. CDR3 length: 14 amino acids. Germline CDR1 reads MNHEY; CDR2 reads SMNVEV (reference sequence). The CDR3 sequence is CASSPTGAGNIQYF. Written as DNA, the CDR3 is TGTGCCAGCAGTCCCACAGGGGCGGGAAACATTCAGTACTTC.

The CDR3 is CASSGGNYQPQHF. The CDR3 DNA sequence: TGTGCCAGCAGTGGAGGAAACTATCAGCCCCAGCATTTT. The chain links TRBV6-1 to TRBJ1-5; D not certain. Germline V lookup: CDR1 MNHNS, CDR2 SASEGT. V gave up 4 bases and J gave up 5 bases, with 9 bases separating them. The CDR3 spans 13 residues.